What follows describes a single TCR beta chain. The data stem from a study of blood T cell repertoires in COVID-19. Authors' data handling: By means of reference gene primer amplification, nucleated cell counts were estimated. Profiling relied on immunoSEQ multiplex PCR, and the TCRdb table lists in-frame clones only, not all of them. The V and J calls and clone size were taken over from that table, and D and trimming were inferred from the DNA. Of approximately 280,000 clones listed, about 89% are singletons. This CDR3 comprises 14 residues. Trimming shortened V by 4 bases and J by 4 bases, and 10 bases separated the two germline ends. In germline, CDR1 is MNHEY, CDR2 SVGAGI.

The sample taken for sequencing was peripheral blood. The TCR was taken from a man over 45 with acute or convalescent COVID-19. This chain links TRBV6-5 with TRBJ2-2, with a weak D call TRBD2 (6 bases). This CDR3 reads CASSWGLSTGELFF. CDR3 bases: TGTGCCAGCAGTTGGGGACTTTCCACCGGGGAGCTGTTTTTT.